One sample yielded the 18 T cell receptor beta chains listed below, sequenced in a study of beta chain features in type 1 diabetes. Study observations and caveats: There was a moderate but significant shortening of TCRB CDR3s in all four CD4+ subsets of Type 1 diabetes patients.

Reverse transcribing all isolated RNA meant expressed TCRB transcripts were sequenced. The data were produced by immunoSEQ multiplex PCR, yet TCRdb's version contains in-frame clones alone and is incomplete. The sample records 600,000 or so clones, 9.5% to 15% being singletons. No cognate antigen is known for these TCRs. The sample comprised naive CD4+ T cells from blood. The receptors were sampled from a man aged 25-45 years with type 1 diabetes.

This clone was counted a few times. The chain couples TRBV5-8 to TRBJ2-5; D gene uncertain. The CDR3 runs 14 residues. V lost 2 bases and J lost 0, with 8 bases in between. Germline V lookup: CDR1 SGHTS, CDR2 YDEGEE. The CDR3 DNA reads TGTGCCAGCAGCTTCGGAGCGTACCAAGAGACCCAGTACTTC. Amino acid sequence: CASSFGAYQETQYF. Together with reference TRBV5-8 and TRBJ2-5, the CDR3 gives the full variable domain: EAGVTQSPTHLIKTRGQQATLRCSPISGHTSVYWYQQALGLGLQFLLWYDEGEERNRGNFPPRFSGRQFPNYSSELNVNALELEDSALYLCASSFGAYQETQYFGPGTRLLVL.

This clone was counted only a few times. This chain's CDR3 is CASSRTPGGYTF. In DNA form, the CDR3 reads TGTGCCAGCAGTCGGACCCCCGGTGGCTACACCTTC. The gene calls are TRBV28 and TRBJ1-2; D is unclear. Germline-derived CDR1 and CDR2 are MDHEN and SYDVKM. Between the trimmed V and J ends, which lost 5 bases and 7 bases, there was a span of 11 bases. The CDR3 runs to 12 residues.

The chain uses TRBV5-1 and TRBJ2-7; a weak D match, TRBD1 (6 bases). Per germline, CDR1 SGHRS and CDR2 YFSETQ. The CDR3 length is 15 residues. Between the trimmed V and J ends, which lost 2 bases and 2 bases, there was a span of 14 bases. For the CDR3, the DNA is TGCGCCAGCAGCTTATCCACAGGGCCTCCCTACGAGCAGTACTTC. It yields the protein CASSLSTGPPYEQYF.

The rearrangement uses TRBV6-1 and TRBJ2-2; D assignment may be TRBD1 or TRBD2 (5 bases each). The germline V gene encodes CDR1 MNHNS and CDR2 SASEGT. Trimming left V 0 bases short and J 6 bases short, with 23 bases between. The CDR3 length is 19 residues. The CDR3 coding sequence is TGTGCCAGCAGTGAAGCGCGTTCGACAAGCGTGGGGCGGGCCGGGGAGCTGTTTTTT. It is translated as CASSEARSTSVGRAGELFF.

The chain combines TRBV2 with TRBJ2-1, with 10 bases fitting TRBD2. The germline gives CDR1 SNHLY, CDR2 FYNNEI. The CDR3 sequence is 15 residues long. V shed 7 bases and J 2 bases; nucleotides not matched to a gene: 5. DNA of the CDR3: TGTGCCAGCACCCTTACTAGCGGGGCCTACAATGAGCAGTTCTTC. It codes for CASTLTSGAYNEQFF.

This clone occurred a few times. The chain carries TRBV7-2 and TRBJ2-7, with D possibly being TRBD1 (6 bases). V was clipped by 6 bases and J by 2 bases, with 17 bases between them. The germline V gene has CDR1 SGHTA and CDR2 FQGNSA. The CDR3 length is 15 residues. CDR3 sequence reads: CASSHPPGTTYEQYF. CDR3 bases: TGTGCCAGCAGTCACCCGCCCGGGACAACCTACGAGCAGTACTTC.

This clone turned up a few times. The J gene is TRBJ2-3, the V gene TRBV4-3, with D uncertain. The CDR3 length is 19 residues. Germline CDR1 is LGHNA and CDR2 is YSLEER. Trimming left V 0 bases short and J 5 bases short, with 24 bases between. The chain's CDR3 is CASSQDFRTLIGRVDTQYF. CDR3 DNA: TGCGCCAGCAGCCAAGACTTTCGAACCCTTATAGGTAGGGTAGATACGCAGTATTTT.

This chain connects TRBV5-1 to TRBJ2-3; 8 bases agree with TRBD2. The trim removed 4 bases at V and 5 bases at J, leaving 9 bases unmatched. The CDR3 spans 15 residues. The V gene's germline CDR1 is SGHRS and CDR2 YFSETQ. CDR3 DNA sequence: TGCGCCAGCAGCCTCGGGACTAGTTATATAGATACGCAGTATTTT. This translates into CASSLGTSYIDTQYF.

The chain joins TRBV30 to TRBJ2-1, with 8 bases fitting TRBD1. Germline CDR1 is GTSNPN and CDR2 is SVGIG (reference sequence). CDR3 length equals 12 residues. After removal of 7 bases from V and 8 bases from J, the junction contained 7 bases not matched to a gene. Written as DNA, the CDR3 is TGTGCCTCGTCCAGGGGGCTTGATGAGCAGTTCTTC. Translating it yields CASSRGLDEQFF.

This sequence joins TRBV6-5 and TRBJ2-7; D gene ambiguous. CDR3 size: 14 residues. Trimming cost V 4 bases and J 6 bases, with 16 bases left between them. Germline V gene sequence: CDR1 MNHEY, CDR2 SVGAGI. CDR3 sequence: CASSWGTSSLEQYF. The CDR3 bases are TGTGCCAGCAGTTGGGGAACCAGTTCCCTCGAGCAGTACTTC.

J is TRBJ2-1 and V is TRBV7-8; no reliable D call. The length of the CDR3 is 13 residues. Germline loops: CDR1 SGHVS, CDR2 FQNEAQ. V was trimmed by 4 bases and J by 9 bases, leaving 13 bases between them. The CDR3 bases are TGTGCCAGCAGCTCCGGGCCCGGCGGTGAGCAGTTCTTC. It translates to CASSSGPGGEQFF.

V and J are TRBV2 and TRBJ2-7; 8 positions agree with TRBD2. The CDR3 has 14 amino acids. The J segment lost 0 bases and the V segment lost 7 bases, leaving 5 bases of the junction unmatched. Germline CDR1 is SNHLY and CDR2 is FYNNEI. CDR3 in DNA: TGTGCCAGCACGGGCAGCGGGGGCTCCTACGAGCAGTACTTC. Residues: CASTGSGGSYEQYF. The whole variable domain, filled in from reference TRBV2 and TRBJ2-7, reads EPEVTQTPSHQVTQMGQEVILRCVPISNHLYFYWYRQILGQKVEFLVSFYNNEISEKSEIFDDQFSVERPDGSNFTLKIRSTKLEDSAMYFCASTGSGGSYEQYFGPGTRLTVT.

V gene TRBV5-1 combines with J gene TRBJ1-6, with 8 positions matching TRBD1. Germline V lookup: CDR1 SGHRS, CDR2 YFSETQ. The CDR3 totals 15 residues. The V segment lost 1 base and the J segment 9 bases; nucleotides outside the gene matches: 6. The DNA of the CDR3 is TGCGCCAGCAGCTTGCCGAGACAGGGGTTTTCACCCCTCCACTTT. It yields the protein CASSLPRQGFSPLHF.

The rearrangement links TRBV5-1 to TRBJ2-1; 11 positions agree with TRBD1. Germline CDR1 SGHRS, CDR2 YFSETQ. CDR3 length: 14 amino acids. The ends lost 6 bases at V and 8 bases at J; junction bases unmatched: 7. The CDR3 DNA reads TGCGCCAGCACCGGGACAGGGGGTATCGATGAGCAGTTCTTC. Protein sequence: CASTGTGGIDEQFF. The whole variable domain, filled in from reference TRBV5-1 and TRBJ2-1, reads KAGVTQTPRYLIKTRGQQVTLSCSPISGHRSVSWYQQTPGQGLQFLFEYFSETQRNKGNFPGRFSGRQFSNSRSEMNVSTLELGDSALYLCASTGTGGIDEQFFGPGTRLTVL.

The table lists this clone with a few counts. Here the CDR3 DNA reads TGTGCCAGCAGTGGACAGTCATCGAACACCGGGGAGCTGTTTTTT. Amino acid sequence: CASSGQSSNTGELFF. V gene TRBV2 combines with J gene TRBJ2-2; D possibly corresponds to TRBD1 (5 bases). Germline loops: CDR1 SNHLY, CDR2 FYNNEI. Trimming left V 4 bases short and J 0 bases short, with 9 bases between. The CDR3 covers 15 residues.

The chain is built from TRBV28 and TRBJ1-3; D gene ambiguous. Germline lookup yields CDR1 MDHEN and CDR2 SYDVKM. Trimming shortened V by 4 bases and J by 5 bases, and 9 bases separated the two germline ends. This CDR3 has 13 amino acids. The DNA of the CDR3 is TGTGCCAGCAGTTCGATAAGGAGAAACACCATATATTTT. Translation gives CASSSIRRNTIYF.

This clone was seen a handful of times. The chain is built from TRBV5-1 and TRBJ2-7; 8 nucleotides match TRBD1. The CDR3 has 14 amino acids. Trimming at V came to 4 bases and at J to 2 bases, leaving 5 bases not matched to a gene. Germline V gene data show CDR1 as SGHRS and CDR2 as YFSETQ. CDR3 protein: CASSAWTGTYEQYF. The CDR3 bases are TGCGCCAGCAGCGCCTGGACAGGGACCTACGAGCAGTACTTC.

In this sample, this clone turned up a few times. CDR3 sequence: CASSTQGGEQFF. The CDR3 coding sequence is TGTGCCAGCAGCACGCAGGGCGGCGAGCAGTTCTTC. The chain links TRBV7-2 to TRBJ2-1, with D possibly TRBD1 on 5 matching bases. Germline V lookup: CDR1 SGHTA, CDR2 FQGNSA. The V and J ends lost 5 bases and 10 bases respectively, with 12 bases between them. The CDR3 is 12 amino acids.